A single sample is the source of the 31 T cell receptor beta chains below, sequenced in a study of blood T cell repertoires in COVID-19. TCRdb's copy holds only in-frame clones and misses some; the assay was immunoSEQ multiplex PCR. This table has roughly 98,000 clones, approximately 92% appearing once. Input material: peripheral blood. The receptors were sampled from a woman aged 55-69 years with active COVID-19.

The chain is built from TRBV5-6 and TRBJ1-1; D is undetermined. Trimming took off 0 bases at V and 4 bases at J, with 10 bases between the two ends. Germline V CDR1 and CDR2: SGHDT, YYEEEE. This CDR3 spans 14 amino acids. The CDR3 DNA reads as TGTGCCAGCAGCTTGGGCCCAGGCAGCACTGAAGCTTTCTTT. Translated, it gives CASSLGPGSTEAFF.

V usage is TRBV5-6 and J usage is TRBJ2-2; TRBD2 matches 15 bases. V gave up 4 bases and J gave up 7 bases; unmatched junction bases: 5. Germline assignment: CDR1 SGHDT and CDR2 YYEEEE. The CDR3 consists of 16 residues. CDR3 DNA sequence: TGTGCCAGCAGCAAAAGGACTAGCGGGAGGGTCGGGGAGCTGTTTTTT. This encodes CASSKRTSGRVGELFF.

The chain couples TRBV6-5 to TRBJ1-2; TRBD1 matches 7 bases. The germline gives CDR1 MNHEY, CDR2 SVGAGI. This CDR3 comprises 13 residues. V was clipped by 7 bases and J by 2 bases; unmatched bases: 4. The CDR3 sequence is CASIGQVNYGYTF. The DNA of the CDR3 is TGTGCCAGCATTGGACAGGTGAACTATGGCTACACCTTC.

The CDR3 spells CASGRQGTGYTF. The CDR3, as DNA: TGTGCCAGCGGAAGACAGGGGACAGGCTACACCTTC. The gene calls are TRBV2 and TRBJ1-2, with 8 bases fitting TRBD1. Trimming removed 8 bases from V and 8 bases from J; junction bases left unmatched: 7. The CDR3 runs to 12 residues. Per germline, CDR1 SNHLY and CDR2 FYNNEI.

This chain joins TRBV24-1 and TRBJ2-2; TRBD1 might be the D (6 bases). The CDR3 is 14 residues long. From germline, CDR1 is KGHDR and CDR2 SFDVKD. V dropped 2 bases and J dropped 3 bases, with 6 bases sitting between them. The CDR3 region has the DNA TGTGCCACCAGTGATTGGACAGACACCGGGGAGCTGTTTTTT. Its translation is CATSDWTDTGELFF.

This chain joins TRBV29-1 and TRBJ2-4; TRBD2 matches at 7 bases. In germline, CDR1 is SQVTM, CDR2 ANQGSEA. V lost 6 bases, J lost 8 bases, and 16 bases stayed unmatched. CDR3 length: 15 residues. This CDR3 reads CSVWAREGGSDIQYF. The CDR3 DNA reads as TGCAGCGTATGGGCCAGGGAGGGAGGTAGCGACATTCAGTACTTC. Full variable domain (missing parts from reference TRBV29-1 and TRBJ2-4): SAVISQKPSRDICQRGTSLTIQCQVDSQVTMMFWYRQQPGQSLTLIATANQGSEATYESGFVIDKFPISRPNLTFSTLTVSNMSPEDSSIYLCSVWAREGGSDIQYFGAGTRLSVL.

This rearrangement joins TRBV28 to TRBJ1-4; 8 nucleotides match TRBD1. V was pared by 6 bases and J by 7 bases, with 4 bases of the junction left unmatched. The CDR3 extends over 13 amino acids. From germline, CDR1 is MDHEN and CDR2 SYDVKM. DNA for the CDR3: TGTGCCAGCAGGACAGGGGTGGCTGAAAAACTGTTTTTT. Amino acids: CASRTGVAEKLFF.

The CDR3 nucleotides read TGTGCCACCAGTGCCCGGGGACAGAATGGCTACACCTTC. Protein sequence: CATSARGQNGYTF. The chain carries TRBV24-1 and TRBJ1-2; TRBD1 agrees at 7 bases. The CDR3 has 13 residues. Losses at the gene ends were 5 bases for V and 6 bases for J; bases not matched to a gene: 5. Germline V gives CDR1 KGHDR, CDR2 SFDVKD.

The rearrangement links TRBV6-5 to TRBJ2-5; TRBD2 matches 8 bases. V was pared by 5 bases and J by 5 bases, with 4 bases of the junction left unmatched. CDR1 and CDR2 from the germline V gene are MNHEY and SVGAGI. CDR3 length: 13 amino acids. The CDR3 region has the DNA TGTGCCAGCAGTCGTAGACTAGCGGAGACCCAGTACTTC. Protein sequence: CASSRRLAETQYF.

This clone has only a few counts. V usage is TRBV2 and J usage is TRBJ1-5; 7 bases are shared with TRBD1. Germline loops: CDR1 SNHLY, CDR2 FYNNEI. V dropped 7 bases and J dropped 4; count of bases not matched to a gene: 7. This CDR3 contains 14 residues. In nucleotides, the CDR3 is TGTGCCAGCAAGGCCCGGGACAGTAATCAGCCCCAGCATTTT. Protein product: CASKARDSNQPQHF.

V is TRBV19 and J is TRBJ1-3; D call uncertain. V was trimmed by 7 bases and J by 5 bases, leaving 21 bases between them. Germline CDR1 LNHDA, CDR2 SQIVND (reference sequence). There are 16 residues in the CDR3. CDR3 protein: CASTPGGGTTRNTIYF. In nucleotides, the CDR3 is TGTGCCAGTACTCCAGGAGGAGGAACCACAAGAAACACCATATATTTT.

The chain has TRBV19 and TRBJ2-5; 9 bases align to TRBD1. CDR1 is LNHDA and CDR2 is SQIVND in the germline V gene (reference sequence). CDR3 length: 15 amino acids. Trimming cost V 1 base and J 5 bases; bases outside gene matches: 5. The CDR3 reads CASSIVRTGVETQYF. The CDR3 DNA reads TGTGCCAGTAGTATAGTGAGGACAGGGGTGGAGACCCAGTACTTC.

The chain uses TRBV7-3 and TRBJ2-6; D possibly corresponds to TRBD2 (5 bases). CDR3 size: 15 residues. Per the germline V gene, CDR1 is SGHTA and CDR2 is FQGTGA. Trimming left V 4 bases short and J 0 bases short, with 7 bases between. The CDR3, as DNA: TGTGCCAGCAGCTCTCGGGGCTCTGGGGCCAACGTCCTGACTTTC. It encodes CASSSRGSGANVLTF.

The chain links TRBV7-2 to TRBJ2-7; maybe TRBD2 (5 bases). The CDR3 is made up of 14 amino acids. V was trimmed by 2 bases and J by 0 bases, leaving 8 bases between them. In germline, CDR1 is SGHTA, CDR2 FQGNSA. CDR3 loop: CASSLRRHSYEQYF. Written as DNA, the CDR3 is TGTGCCAGCAGCTTAAGGAGGCACTCCTACGAGCAGTACTTC.

This clone was seen once. The CDR3 reads CASSKNRGRGTGELFF. Here the CDR3 DNA reads TGTGCCAGCAGCAAAAACAGGGGGCGCGGCACCGGGGAGCTGTTTTTT. V is TRBV21-1 and J is TRBJ2-2; whether TRBD1, the table's D call, matches the DNA was not checked. TRBV21-1 is listed as a pseudogene. CDR3 length equals 16 residues.

The chain carries TRBV5-5 and TRBJ1-1; weak D call: TRBD1 (5 bases). This CDR3 is 14 amino acids long. Germline assignment: CDR1 SGHKS and CDR2 YYEKEE (reference sequence). The V end was cut by 2 bases, the J end by 0 bases, with 8 bases between. CDR3 in amino acids: CASSFGTMNTEAFF. CDR3 nucleotide sequence: TGTGCCAGCAGCTTCGGGACTATGAACACTGAAGCTTTCTTT.

This clone was found once. The chain combines TRBV5-5 with TRBJ1-1, with unresolved D. Germline CDR1 SGHKS, CDR2 YYEKEE (reference sequence). V lost 1 base and J 4 bases, leaving 11 bases between the germline ends. This CDR3 contains 14 residues. The DNA of the CDR3 is TGTGCCAGCAGCTTGACAGCGGGCGGCACTGAAGCTTTCTTT. Translation: CASSLTAGGTEAFF.

V gene TRBV19 combines with J gene TRBJ2-1; no clear D. The CDR3 is 16 amino acids. The V gene lost 7 bases and the J gene lost 0 bases, with 16 bases spanning the gap. In germline, CDR1 is LNHDA, CDR2 SQIVND (reference sequence). In nucleotides, the CDR3 is TGTGCCAGTACCCCCCGAGAGGCAACCTCCTACAATGAGCAGTTCTTC. It translates to CASTPREATSYNEQFF.

V gene TRBV5-6 combines with J gene TRBJ1-2; D remains unclear. The length of the CDR3 is 13 residues. CDR1 is SGHDT, CDR2 YYEEEE, per germline. V was shortened by 0 bases and J by 5 bases, with 8 bases between the two germline ends. CDR3 residues: CASSLDSSYGYTF. The CDR3 DNA sequence: TGTGCCAGCAGCTTGGACAGTAGTTATGGCTACACCTTC.

This sequence joins TRBV18 and TRBJ2-7, with D tentatively TRBD2 (6 bases). This CDR3 region has 13 residues. Germline assignment: CDR1 KGHSH and CDR2 LQKENI. Trimming cost V 6 bases and J 6 bases, with 15 bases left between them. DNA of the CDR3: TGTGCCAGCTCTCAAGGGACTGAGGGCGAGCAGTACTTC. Translating it yields CASSQGTEGEQYF.

The chain carries TRBV7-9 and TRBJ1-2; 8 positions match TRBD1. J gave up 4 bases and V 3 bases, and 7 bases lay outside the gene matches. Germline assignment: CDR1 SEHNR and CDR2 FQNEAQ (reference sequence). CDR3 length: 15 residues. CDR3 protein: CASSLTGEIGYGYTF. CDR3 nucleotide sequence: TGTGCCAGCAGCTTGACAGGGGAAATAGGCTATGGCTACACCTTC. Filled out from reference TRBV7-9 and TRBJ1-2, the complete variable domain reads DTGVSQNPRHKITKRGQNVTFRCDPISEHNRLYWYRQTLGQGPEFLTYFQNEAQLEKSRLLSDRFSAERPKGSFSTLEIQRTEQGDSAMYLCASSLTGEIGYGYTFGSGTRLTVV.

The rearrangement joins TRBV6-5 to TRBJ2-7; D call uncertain. This CDR3 has 14 amino acids. The ends were cut back, 8 bases at V and 3 bases at J, with 17 bases in the middle. CDR1 is MNHEY and CDR2 is SVGAGI in the germline V gene. The CDR3 coding sequence is TGTGCCAGCCAAAACAGCCAGCTCTTCTACGAGCAGTACTTC. Translating it yields CASQNSQLFYEQYF.

V and J are TRBV10-3 and TRBJ1-1, with a weak D call TRBD1 (5 bases). Germline loops: CDR1 ENHRY, CDR2 SYGVKD. The CDR3 has 16 amino acids. The V gene lost 3 bases and the J gene lost 1 base, with 15 bases spanning the gap. CDR3 nucleotides: TGTGCCATCAGTGAAGTTGGAGCAGGGAAGAACACTGAAGCTTTCTTT. The encoded protein is CAISEVGAGKNTEAFF.

This rearrangement joins TRBV2 to TRBJ2-1; 8 bases are a match to TRBD2. V was pared by 6 bases and J by 9 bases, with 4 bases of the junction left unmatched. The CDR3 is 12 amino acids. Germline V lookup: CDR1 SNHLY, CDR2 FYNNEI. The CDR3 DNA reads as TGTGCCAGCAGAGCGGGAGCCGGTGAGCAGTTCTTC. As protein: CASRAGAGEQFF. Full variable domain (missing parts from reference TRBV2 and TRBJ2-1): EPEVTQTPSHQVTQMGQEVILRCVPISNHLYFYWYRQILGQKVEFLVSFYNNEISEKSEIFDDQFSVERPDGSNFTLKIRSTKLEDSAMYFCASRAGAGEQFFGPGTRLTVL.

The rearrangement joins TRBV9 to TRBJ2-1; 8 bases agree with TRBD2. Trimming at V came to 0 bases and at J to 0 bases, leaving 11 bases not matched to a gene. This CDR3 spans 19 amino acids. Germline V CDR1 and CDR2: SGDLS, YYNGEE. The CDR3: CASSVGPGGAPSSYNEQFF. The CDR3 DNA is TGTGCCAGCAGCGTAGGTCCCGGGGGGGCGCCTAGCTCCTACAATGAGCAGTTCTTC. Combining the CDR3 with reference TRBV9 and TRBJ2-1 gives the whole variable domain DSGVTQTPKHLITATGQRVTLRCSPRSGDLSVYWYQQSLDQGLQFLIQYYNGEERAKGNILERFSAQQFPDLHSELNLSSLELGDSALYFCASSVGPGGAPSSYNEQFFGPGTRLTVL.

The chain couples TRBV11-3 to TRBJ2-1, with 12 nucleotides matching TRBD2. Germline assignment: CDR1 SGHNT and CDR2 YENEEA. The CDR3 runs 17 residues. V trimming: 0 bases; J trimming: 5 bases; junction bases outside the gene matches: 5. The CDR3 DNA sequence: TGTGCCAGCAGCTTAGATAGACTAGCGGGAGTTAACAATGAGCAGTTCTTC. Translating gives CASSLDRLAGVNNEQFF.

This clone came up once. The gene calls are TRBV12-3 or TRBV12-4 and TRBJ2-3; D may be TRBD1 (6 bases). The V and J ends lost 5 bases and 7 bases respectively, with 7 bases between them. CDR3 length: 11 amino acids. CDR3 loop: CASSTGYTQYF. The CDR3 DNA reads as TGTGCCAGCAGTACAGGGTATACGCAGTATTTT.

The chain combines TRBV28 with TRBJ2-1; TRBD1 agrees at 10 bases. The CDR3 consists of 15 residues. V was clipped by 5 bases and J by 5 bases; unmatched bases: 6. CDR1 is MDHEN and CDR2 is SYDVKM in the germline V gene. The CDR3 sequence is CASSRGTGVDNEQFF. The CDR3 nucleotides read TGTGCCAGCAGTCGGGGGACAGGGGTAGACAATGAGCAGTTCTTC.

The chain joins TRBV28 to TRBJ1-1, with no clear D. Germline CDR1 is MDHEN and CDR2 is SYDVKM. The CDR3 is 14 residues long. V was trimmed by 3 bases and J by 0 bases, leaving 8 bases between them. CDR3 nucleotide sequence: TGTGCCAGCAGTTTGGCTAGAATGAACACTGAAGCTTTCTTT. It is translated as CASSLARMNTEAFF.

The CDR3 loop is CASSQERLALGNEQFF. The DNA for the CDR3 is TGTGCCAGCAGCCAAGAACGACTAGCGTTGGGGAATGAGCAGTTCTTC. This chain uses TRBV3-1 (or the pseudogene TRBV3-2) with TRBJ2-1; 8 bases map to TRBD2. The CDR3 consists of 16 residues. After removal of 0 bases from V and 7 bases from J, the junction contained 8 bases not matched to a gene. Germline CDR1 reads LGHDT; CDR2 reads YNNKEL (reference sequence).

This clone occurred once. This chain links TRBV5-1 with TRBJ2-2, with 8 bases identical to TRBD1. CDR1 and CDR2 (germline): SGHRS, YFSETQ. V lost 1 base and J lost 0; bases outside the gene matches: 20. This CDR3 contains 22 residues. CDR3 sequence: CASSLSFWDRPSVFANTGELFF. CDR3 DNA sequence: TGCGCCAGCAGCTTGTCGTTCTGGGACAGGCCATCCGTCTTCGCGAACACCGGGGAGCTGTTTTTT.